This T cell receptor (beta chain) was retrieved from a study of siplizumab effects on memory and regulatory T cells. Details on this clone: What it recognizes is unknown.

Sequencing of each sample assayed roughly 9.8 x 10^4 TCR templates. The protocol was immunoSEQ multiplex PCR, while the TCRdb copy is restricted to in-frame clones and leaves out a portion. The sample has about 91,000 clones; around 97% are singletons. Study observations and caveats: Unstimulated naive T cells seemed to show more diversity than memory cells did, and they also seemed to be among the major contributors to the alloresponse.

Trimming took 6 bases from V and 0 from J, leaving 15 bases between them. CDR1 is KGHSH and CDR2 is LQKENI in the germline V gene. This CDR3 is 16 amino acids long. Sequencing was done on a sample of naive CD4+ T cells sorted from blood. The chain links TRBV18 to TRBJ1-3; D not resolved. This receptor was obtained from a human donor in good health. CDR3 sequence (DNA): TGTGCCAGCTCTACCAATTGGGGAGTCTCTGGAAACACCATATATTTT. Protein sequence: CASSTNWGVSGNTIYF.